This TCR beta chain was sequenced in a study of blood T cell repertoires in COVID-19. Study details: PBMCs, B-cell-depleted T cells, or T cells provided the cDNA or gDNA that made up the material.

As originally analysed: Estimation of nucleated cell counts relied on the amplification of reference gene primers. TCRdb's copy holds only in-frame clones and misses some; the assay was immunoSEQ multiplex PCR. V and J calls and clone size are copied from that table; D and trimming were computed from the DNA. The data hold some 230,000 clones, with about four fifths observed a single time. The V end was cut by 6 bases, the J end by 8 bases, with 14 bases between. In germline, CDR1 is MNHEY, CDR2 SMNVEV (reference sequence). CDR3 length equals 14 residues. This chain joins TRBV27 and TRBJ1-6, with D possibly being TRBD1 (6 bases). The sample taken for sequencing was peripheral blood. The origin of this receptor is a woman aged 55-70 years with acute or convalescent COVID-19. The CDR3 DNA sequence: TGTGCCAGCAGCTTGGACGAGGGGGATTCACCCCTCCACTTT. Its protein product is CASSLDEGDSPLHF.